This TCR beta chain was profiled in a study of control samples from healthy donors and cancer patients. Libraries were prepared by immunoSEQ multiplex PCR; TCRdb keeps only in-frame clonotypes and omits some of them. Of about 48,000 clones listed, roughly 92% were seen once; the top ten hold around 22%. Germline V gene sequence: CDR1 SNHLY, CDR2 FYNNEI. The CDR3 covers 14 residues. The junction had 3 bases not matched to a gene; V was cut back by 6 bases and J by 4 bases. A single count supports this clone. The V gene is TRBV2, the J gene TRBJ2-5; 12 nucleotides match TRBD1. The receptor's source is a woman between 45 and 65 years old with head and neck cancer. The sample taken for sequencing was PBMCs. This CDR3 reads CASRGQGAGETQYF. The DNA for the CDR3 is TGTGCCAGCAGGGGACAGGGGGCGGGAGAGACCCAGTACTTC.